These 5 T cell receptor beta chains were sequenced from one sample in a study of T-cell memory formation after mild COVID-19. TCRdb used MiXCR to reprocess the 5' RACE reads, holding one entry per CDR3 protein. The sample records about 290,000 distinct CDR3 sequences, 15% to 20% being singletons. The sample taken for sequencing was PBMCs or a T cell subset sorted from them (not recorded which). The receptors derive from a man aged 18-30 years who had mild COVID-19 (a few samples of this study predate the infection). Cell type and time point are not known.

This clonotype has more than one count but fewer than ten. The V and J genes are TRBV12-3 or TRBV12-4 and TRBJ1-3, with TRBD1 matching over 9 bases. V shed 6 bases and J 0 bases; nucleotides not matched to a gene: 12. CDR3 length equals 18 residues. The CDR3 bases are TGTGCCAGCAGAGTGGCTACCGGGACAGGGAGCTCTGGAAACACCATATATTTT. This translates into CASRVATGTGSSGNTIYF.

V gene TRBV4-2 combines with J gene TRBJ1-5; D is ambiguous. This CDR3 has 15 amino acids. Trimming pared 1 base from V and 3 bases from J, leaving 10 bases between. Germline V gene sequence: CDR1 LGHNA, CDR2 YNFKEQ. The CDR3: CASSQGLGINQPQHF. As DNA, the CDR3 is TGTGCCAGCAGCCAAGGTTTGGGGATCAATCAGCCCCAGCATTTT.

V is TRBV29-1 and J is TRBJ1-4; tentative D call: TRBD1 (5 bases). The ends were cut back, 4 bases at V and 5 bases at J, with 11 bases in the middle. The CDR3 has 13 residues. Germline V lookup: CDR1 SQVTM, CDR2 ANQGSEA. The CDR3 DNA reads TGCAGCGTTGGGGCGAGACAGAATGAAAAACTGTTTTTT. This encodes CSVGARQNEKLFF.

The CDR3 region is CASSLSWDTEAFF. The CDR3 DNA reads as TGCGCCAGCAGCCTCTCTTGGGACACTGAAGCTTTCTTT. The J gene is TRBJ1-1, the V gene TRBV5-1; D not resolved. Trimming cost V 4 bases and J 3 bases, with 10 bases left between them. CDR1 and CDR2 from the germline V gene are SGHRS and YFSETQ. The CDR3 is 13 amino acids.

This clonotype has just a few counts. The genes are TRBV6-5 and TRBJ2-3; TRBD2 aligns across 12 bases. The CDR3 runs 23 residues. V dropped 0 bases and J dropped 1; count of bases not matched to a gene: 20. Germline values: CDR1 MNHEY, CDR2 SVGAGI. The CDR3 bases are TGTGCCAGCAGTTACTCCCCCCTAGCGGGGGGGCCAGGGGTAGAACGGCGCACAGATACGCAGTATTTT. Translated, it gives CASSYSPLAGGPGVERRTDTQYF.